This entry concerns a single T cell receptor beta chain. The V gene end was trimmed by 3 bases and the J gene end by 4 bases; junction bases not matched to a gene: 6. Germline V gene lookup returns CDR1 GTSNPN and CDR2 SVGIG (reference sequence). This CDR3 is built from 14 residues. This record comes from a study of blood T cell repertoires in COVID-19. Study-level information: Collection of acute and convalescent COVID-19 samples took place in the United States, Italy and Spain. Sample material is recorded as cDNA or gDNA derived from T cells, B-cell-depleted T cells, or PBMCs.

Authors' analysis steps: It was from reference gene primer amplification that nucleated cell counts were estimated. Here immunoSEQ multiplex PCR was the method, and the copy in TCRdb shows in-frame clones only, minus some. V, J and clone size are those of that table, while D and trimming were read from the DNA. The table lists fewer than 250,000 clones, approximately 90% of them singletons. Sequenced input: peripheral blood. The chain has TRBV30 and TRBJ1-3; 7 positions match TRBD1. This clonotype was sampled from a woman aged 40 to 49 who had recovered from COVID-19. CDR3 in amino acids: CAWRDGTEGNTIYF. The CDR3 region has the DNA TGTGCCTGGAGAGACGGGACAGAAGGAAACACCATATATTTT.